This T cell receptor beta chain was documented in a study of cytomegalovirus exposure and HLA in healthy donors. A multiplex PCR was run with 60 Vbeta primers and 13 Jbeta primers. Sequencing was performed with immunoSEQ multiplex PCR; in TCRdb, only in-frame clones are kept and a portion is missing. Counted here are under 150,000 clones, about four fifths occurring once; the ten biggest clones make up around 2.6%. V gave up 3 bases and J gave up 0 bases; unmatched junction bases: 7. This CDR3 has 17 amino acids. Germline CDR1 and CDR2: KGHSH and LQKENI. The TCR sequence derives from a male donor in good health and CMV-seronegative. Sequences were obtained from PBMCs. The genes are TRBV18 and TRBJ2-7, with TRBD2 identical over 11 bases. CDR3 amino acids: CASSPPGLAVHSYEQYF. As DNA, the CDR3 is TGTGCCAGCTCACCTCCGGGACTAGCGGTCCACTCCTACGAGCAGTACTTC.